This T cell receptor beta chain originates from a study of cytomegalovirus exposure and HLA in healthy donors (dated by TCRdb to 2015 to 2018). A note on the overall study: In an earlier analysis of approximately 640 of the donors, approximately 260 Gb of sequence data and 100 million or so unique TCR beta sequences from some 170 million T cells were reported. The study aimed to test whether signatures of past pathogen exposure could be identified by cataloging public T cell receptors. Rather than using new phenotypic data, the later analysis identified candidate immune exposures from TCR beta sequences and from how often those sequences occurred across donors. To predict cytomegalovirus infection status, the study brought together high-throughput TCR immunosequencing, statistical association of individual TCRs with disease status, and machine learning. A later genetic analysis used genome-wide SNP genotypes for about 55% of the 666 donors, treating that subset as a discovery cohort. Among some 400 genotyped donors of the cohort, an average of roughly 240,000 unique TCR beta nucleotide sequences were sequenced per donor, roughly 20% of them non-productive. Donor age, sex, ethnicity and CMV serostatus were compiled together with the repertoire data. Of the roughly 400 genotyped donors, approximately 82% fell in the genetic ancestry cluster associated with self-reported Caucasian donors. To study patterns of TCR occurrence, a later analysis re-analyzed previously published TCR beta repertoires from 500 to 850 donors and added high-resolution HLA genotyping. A separate validation cohort of about 110 different subjects was used in addition to the roughly 700-subject first cohort. Roughly 300 gigabases of sequencing data and 78 million or so unique TCR sequences were included in an early release covering roughly 600 HLA-typed donors. Roughly 5 DR-DQ haplotypes were treated as single units for association and clustering because of strong linkage in the cohort. Every repertoire in the discovery cohort had been generated on one and the same sequencing platform. Using immunosequencing, the study profiled T cell repertoires from 640 or so subjects and related those repertoires to cytomegalovirus serostatus. In an earlier analysis of a few hundred of the donors, high-throughput TCR beta sequencing was used to judge whether each TCR beta V gene segment behaved as functional or pseudogenic. Class I and class II HLA loci were covered by the typing at four-digit resolution. Typing coverage varied by locus: roughly 620-640 donors for A, B, C, DRB1 and DQB1; about 520 for DQA1; over 600 for DPA1; 450 to 480 for DPB1.

The full study reports these points: A cluster of highly shared sequence variants was judged likely to represent a technical artifact of the sequencing pipeline. The study listed 150 to 200 TCR beta chains as associated with cytomegalovirus. When HLA alleles, especially DR and DQ, strongly co-occurred, attributing TCR associations to individual alleles was difficult. The authors suggested that the approach could potentially be extended to other disease states and immunological phenotypes. The classifier was reported to diagnose cytomegalovirus status with high specificity and sensitivity in both the original and validation cohorts. In a later analysis, TCR association rates were found to vary across HLA loci, with the most associated TCRs seen for DRB1 alleles and the fewest for HLA-C alleles. In an earlier analysis of roughly 500 of the donors, most TCR beta V segments appeared in productive rearrangements about 90% or about 30% of the time, broadly matching IMGT annotations. Some IMGT-functional V segments, including TRBV6-2 and TRBV6-3, could not be told apart with the 87-base-pair reads, so those segments were excluded. In a later analysis, HLA-associated TCR beta chains were found to be more clonally expanded and to have lower generation probabilities than equally common non-associated chains. A later genetic analysis associated a missense DCLRE1C variant with V-gene and J-gene trimming of TCR beta chains, and an independent cohort replicated the association. Immune exposure information for the cohort was limited to CMV serostatus. Because counts were too low, 15 to 20 rarely observed V segments, including chromosome 9 orphons, were excluded from the earlier analysis of around 590 of the donors. Presence/absence analyses assumed roughly uniform sequencing depth across donors, an assumption that may not hold. Because HLA typing was missing for some donors at each locus, association tests included only the typed subset. In vitro tests confirmed that a few of the cytomegalovirus-associated TCR beta chains recognize cytomegalovirus antigens. A further reported finding was that TCR beta sequences accurately predicted the HLA-A and HLA-B alleles for most subjects in the first cohort. Across donors, most TCR sequences were observed very rarely, whereas some public TCRs were present in many individuals. Compared with the approximately 720-donor mean, donors in an Asian-associated ancestry cluster had fewer N-insertions in productive TCRs, according to a later genetic analysis. Correlated functional status among segregating V segments might be attributable to linkage disequilibrium, but an unknown experimental factor could not be ruled out. In a later analysis, most CMV-associated TCR beta chains were found to appear HLA-restricted, with HLA associations seemingly driven largely by CMV exposure. Several of the top co-occurrence clusters appeared to be linked to parvovirus B19, influenza, CMV and Epstein-Barr virus, according to a later analysis. At a false discovery rate of 0.05, a later analysis linked 15,000 to 20,000 TCR beta sequences to specific HLA alleles. In this cohort, only TCR beta chains were sequenced, and detectable features were limited by the absence of alpha or paired-chain data.

Libraries were constructed by the immunoSEQ multiplex PCR assay. For the multiplex PCR, a mixture combining 60 forward primers for TCR Vbeta segments and 13 reverse primers for TCR Jbeta segments was used. A multiplex PCR assay on genomic DNA amplified the CDR3 region of rearranged TCR beta genes. The amplified TCR beta libraries were sequenced on the Illumina HiSeq System as 87-base-pair reads. As for how the authors treated the data: A later analysis tallied around 80 million unique TCR beta chains across the 700 or so repertoires, and some 10 million of those chains were shared by two or more donors. To remove PCR and sequencing errors, raw reads were error-corrected and collapsed into unique sequences using a nearest-neighbor algorithm that merged closely related sequences. CDR3 sequences were aligned to IMGT reference sequences to assign V, D and J gene segments. For a sequence to be retained, a match of at least six nucleotides was required to both a V gene segment and a J gene segment. Rearrangements were classified as productive when the CDR3 lacked stop codons and remained in frame with V and J, and all other rearrangements were classified as non-productive. CDR3 was defined by IMGT convention, running from the second conserved V-encoded cysteine to the conserved J-encoded phenylalanine. Sequences without an unambiguous match to a single V gene segment were excluded from the earlier analysis of a few hundred of the donors. In an earlier analysis of approximately 610 of the donors, V segments were called functional above 56.7% productive rearrangements and were called segregating when the between-donor standard deviation exceeded 5%. To diagnose cytomegalovirus status from the catalog of TCR beta chain sequences, a statistical classification framework was built. A later analysis assigned V and J genes by comparing TCR nucleotide sequences with IMGT/GENE-DB human TR gene sequences. Using the TCRdist pipeline, a later analysis assigned CDR3 sequences along with most-parsimonious VDJ recombination scenarios. In a later analysis, each TCR beta chain was defined by its CDR3 amino acid sequence together with its V-gene family, and reads without a unique V-gene family were excluded. As a way to deal with suspected cross-contamination and a sequencing artifact, a later analysis dropped hundreds of nucleotide sequences that were highly shared and had low generation probability. In a later analysis, a clonal expansion index was calculated for each public chain from normalized within-repertoire ranks of inferred template counts. A later analysis computed generation probabilities with a VDJ recombination model fitted to out-of-frame rearrangements, and checked the results against IGoR. Hypergeometric tests were used in a later analysis to score TCR-TCR, TCR-HLA and TCR-CMV co-occurrence, with a repertoire-size bias correction applied to the TCR pairs. To estimate false discovery rates, a later analysis permuted the HLA or CMV assignments 20 times. In a later analysis, co-occurring TCRs were grouped using DBSCAN, and TCRdist sequence similarity was added for clustering within HLA-allele-positive subsets. For co-occurrence clustering, repertoires with fewer than 30,000 or more than 120,000 public chains were excluded, along with 4 to 6 repertoires with anomalous nucleotide sharing. Imported from immuneACCESS, the table was reduced by TCRdb to in-frame sequences with V and J called. These copies leave out some clones; in studies compared against another copy, an unresolved V gene accounts for under half, and the cause of the remainder is not known. From that table come the V and J calls and clone size; the DNA was used to work out D and trimming. This sample's table has entries for around 52,000 clones. The biggest ten clones account for around 26% of the sample.

To note about this clone: The target of this receptor is not known.

In the germline V gene, CDR1 corresponds to SGHDN and CDR2 to FVKESK. The CDR3 starts with the cysteine, ends with the phenylalanine, and has 12 residues. The read is trimmed to its CDR3 DNA, 36 bases read in frame from base 1. Compared with germline, V lacks 3 bases and J lacks 9 bases; bases without a gene match: 2. The cohort comprised 666 healthy bone marrow donors. Cohort members were all nominally healthy when sampled, although unrecorded immune exposures were likely present. The donor tested CMV seropositive, placing the donor among the 289 seropositive members of the cohort. Each donor provided a peripheral blood sample, and peripheral blood mononuclear cells were used for TCR beta sequencing. The Qiagen DNeasy Blood Extraction Kit was used to extract genomic DNA from the blood cell samples.

The rearranged chain carries TRBV14 and TRBJ1-1, and 9 bases in between align with TRBD1. This receptor was obtained from a man in his forties or fifties in good health and CMV-seropositive. The specimen was PBMCs. The encoded CDR3 is CASSQGTGKAFF. The sequenced DNA is TGTGCCAGCAGCCAGGGGACAGGGAAAGCTTTCTTT.